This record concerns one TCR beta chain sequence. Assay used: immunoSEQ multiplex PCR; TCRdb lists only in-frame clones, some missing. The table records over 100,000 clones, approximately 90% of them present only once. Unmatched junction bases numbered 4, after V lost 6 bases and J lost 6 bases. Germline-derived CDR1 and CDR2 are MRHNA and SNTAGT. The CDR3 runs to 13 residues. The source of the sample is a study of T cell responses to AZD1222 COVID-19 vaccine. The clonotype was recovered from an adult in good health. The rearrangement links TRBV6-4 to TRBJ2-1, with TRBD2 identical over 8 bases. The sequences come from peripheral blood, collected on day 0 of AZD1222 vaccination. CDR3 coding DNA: TGTGCCAGCAGCGCCGGGACTAGCAATGAGCAGTTCTTC. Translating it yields CASSAGTSNEQFF.